A selection of T cell receptor beta chains follows, all from one sample in a study of identical twins. TCRdb recomputed calls from the 5' RACE reads with MiXCR, one row per CDR3 protein. This table holds some 320,000 distinct CDR3 sequences, roughly an eighth found once. The same specimen was also included in a second study, on yellow fever vaccine responses in identical twins.

Sequenced: CD8+ T cells sorted from blood. The receptors were gathered from a woman under 30 in good health. The CDR3 runs from the conserved cysteine through the conserved F or W. The D gene is left open where the match is weak. Only some rows state a clone size, as once, few, many or a class for expanded clones.

>TRBV4-1|TRBD2|TRBJ2-5|few
TGCGCCAGCAGCCAAGAGGGACTAGCATCAGAGACCCAGTACTTC
CASSQEGLASETQYF
>TRBV12-3/TRBV12-4|TRBD1|TRBJ2-1|-
TGTGCCAGCAATAGACCGGGACAGGGCTACAATGAGCAGTTCTTC
CASNRPGQGYNEQFF
>TRBV6-5|-|TRBJ1-1|few
TGTGCCAGCAGTTACCTGCCGGGGAGTACTGAAGCTTTCTTT
CASSYLPGSTEAFF
>TRBV12-3/TRBV12-4|-|TRBJ2-3|-
TGTGCCAGCAGCTACCCCGGCGGCGCTAGCACAGATACGCAGTATTTT
CASSYPGGASTDTQYF
>TRBV4-1|-|TRBJ2-7|many
TGCGCCAGCAGCCAAGCCTCGACGGGAGCCTACGAGCAGTACTTC
CASSQASTGAYEQYF
>TRBV11-1|TRBD2|TRBJ2-1|many
TGTGCCAGCAGCTTAAGTGTTTTGCGGGGGGGCCCCTACAATGAGCAGTTCTTC
CASSLSVLRGGPYNEQFF
>TRBV7-9|-|TRBJ2-1|many
TGTGCCAGCAGCTTAGTGACGTCCGGGACAACCAATGAGCAGTTCTTC
CASSLVTSGTTNEQFF
>TRBV5-1|-|TRBJ2-3|-
TGCGCCAGCAGCCCGGACACAGATACGCAGTATTTT
CASSPDTDTQYF
>TRBV7-8|TRBD2|TRBJ2-3|few
TGTGCCAGCAGCTTACCCGGGACTAGCGGGGGCCCCTACACAGATACGCAGTATTTT
CASSLPGTSGGPYTDTQYF
>TRBV28|-|TRBJ2-7|-
TGTGCCAGCAGTTTATTGAGGGCCATCGAGCAGTACTTC
CASSLLRAIEQYF
>TRBV6-4|TRBD1|TRBJ1-1|-
TGTGCCAGACGCCGGGAGGGGGCTTGGGAAGCGAACACTGAAGCTTTCTTT
CARRREGAWEANTEAFF